This is a list of T cell receptor beta chains from one sample in a study of blood T cell repertoires in COVID-19. Produced via immunoSEQ multiplex PCR; TCRdb's table is partial and in-frame only. The sample has a few hundred thousand clones, 85% to 90% seen once. The sample was PBMCs or T cells enriched from blood (not recorded which). The receptor source for this set is a woman aged 45-65 years with acute COVID-19. Both conserved end residues are part of each CDR3. D genes are given only for firm matches. The size of a clone is reported for some rows only, either as once, few or many, or as a class for expanded clones.

d_call	clone_size	v_call	j_call	cdr3_nt	cdr3_aa
TRBD2	-	TRBV30	TRBJ2-7	TGTGCCTTCTCCGGGACTACCTACGAGCAGTACTTC	CAFSGTTYEQYF
TRBD2	-	TRBV5-1	TRBJ2-7	TGCGCCACTCGGGAGGGGAATCACGAGCAGTACTTC	CATREGNHEQYF
-	-	TRBV5-1	TRBJ2-7	TGCGCCAGCAGCTTGGCCGTCGGGAGCTCGGCAGGGGAGCAGTACTTC	CASSLAVGSSAGEQYF
TRBD2	-	TRBV28	TRBJ2-5	TGTGCCAGCAGGGACACGACTAGCCCCCAAGAGACCCAGTACTTC	CASRDTTSPQETQYF
TRBD2	-	TRBV28	TRBJ2-7	TGTGCCAGCAAGTCGGGGGGGAGCGGGAGGTCCTACGAGCAGTACTTC	CASKSGGSGRSYEQYF
TRBD2	-	TRBV7-3	TRBJ2-1	TGTGCCAGCAGCGACCAAGGACTAGCGGGAGAAGAGCAGTTCTTC	CASSDQGLAGEEQFF
TRBD2	-	TRBV10-3	TRBJ2-1	TGTGCCATCATGGGGACTAGCGGGATGAATGAGCAGTTCTTC	CAIMGTSGMNEQFF
TRBD2	-	TRBV7-2	TRBJ2-7	TGTGCCAGCAGACGGACTAGCGGGAGCGGTGTCGAGCAGTACTTC	CASRRTSGSGVEQYF
TRBD2	-	TRBV28	TRBJ2-3	TGTGCCAGCAGCCTTGGGACTAGCGGGAACACAGATACGCAGTATTTT	CASSLGTSGNTDTQYF
-	-	TRBV19	TRBJ1-5	TGTGCCAGTGCTGGGAGGGCTGGTCAGCCCCAGCATTTT	CASAGRAGQPQHF
-	-	TRBV30	TRBJ1-4	TGTGCCTGGAGTGCACTAGGTTTAGCTAATGAAAAACTGTTTTTT	CAWSALGLANEKLFF
TRBD1	-	TRBV19	TRBJ2-7	TGTGCCAGTAGTAGGGGGGACAGGGCGGTCTACGAGCAGTACTTC	CASSRGDRAVYEQYF
TRBD1	-	TRBV19	TRBJ2-2	TGTGCCAGTAGTACTTGGACAGGGGGCTTAGGCGGGGAGCTGTTTTTT	CASSTWTGGLGGELFF
-	-	TRBV15	TRBJ1-5	TGTGCCACCAGCAGAGTAGGGGATAGCAATCAGCCCCAGCATTTT	CATSRVGDSNQPQHF
TRBD2	-	TRBV4-2	TRBJ2-1	TGTGCCAGCAGCCTACTAGCGGGAGGACGCCATGAGCAGTTCTTC	CASSLLAGGRHEQFF
TRBD2	-	TRBV12-3/TRBV12-4	TRBJ2-1	TGTGCCAGCAGCCCGGGACTAGCGGGAGCTCAGTTCTTC	CASSPGLAGAQFF
-	-	TRBV9	TRBJ1-2	TGTGCCAGCAGCGTAGGTCCGGCGGCTGGCTACACCTTC	CASSVGPAAGYTF
TRBD2	-	TRBV5-1	TRBJ2-7	TGCGCCAGCAGCTTGTCCCCCCAGGGAGGGACCTACGAGCAGTACTTC	CASSLSPQGGTYEQYF
TRBD2	-	TRBV28	TRBJ2-7	TGTGCCAGCAGTTTCCCCAGGGAGGGCCATGCCTACGAGCAGTACTTC	CASSFPREGHAYEQYF
TRBD1	few	TRBV3-1/TRBV3-2	TRBJ2-7	TGTGCCAGCAGCCAAGCCACGGGACAGGGTTCCAGGGAGCAGTACTTC	CASSQATGQGSREQYF
-	-	TRBV18	TRBJ1-2	TGTGCCACTGCCAGCGGGGGGGACTATGGCTACACCTTC	CATASGGDYGYTF
TRBD1	-	TRBV28	TRBJ1-2	TGTGCCAGCAGTTCCTGGACAGGGGGATTGGGGAACTATGGCTACACCTTC	CASSSWTGGLGNYGYTF
TRBD2	-	TRBV3-1/TRBV3-2	TRBJ2-7	TGTGCCAGCAGGGGACTAGCAGGCGAGCAGTACTTC	CASRGLAGEQYF
-	-	TRBV7-9	TRBJ2-6	TGTGCCAGCAGCCCACAGGCTGGGGCCAACGTCCTGACTTTC	CASSPQAGANVLTF
-	-	TRBV9	TRBJ2-3	TGTGCCAGCAGCGTAGTCCACACAGATACGCAGTATTTT	CASSVVHTDTQYF
TRBD2	-	TRBV7-6	TRBJ2-3	TGTGCCAGCAGCTTATTTAGCGGGAGCACAGATACGCAGTATTTT	CASSLFSGSTDTQYF
TRBD1	once	TRBV9	TRBJ1-4	TGTGCCAGCAGCGCACGGACAGGGCGGACTAATGAAAAACTGTTTTTT	CASSARTGRTNEKLFF
TRBD2	-	TRBV5-1	TRBJ2-7	TGCGCCAGCAGCTTGTGGACTAGCGGACTCTACGAGCAGTACTTC	CASSLWTSGLYEQYF
TRBD1	-	TRBV9	TRBJ1-6	TGTGCCAGCAGCGTAGCTCAGGGGGCGCATTCACCCCTCCACTTT	CASSVAQGAHSPLHF
TRBD1	-	TRBV29-1	TRBJ1-4	TGCAGCGCGGGACAGTATAATGAAAAACTGTTTTTT	CSAGQYNEKLFF
-	-	TRBV5-1	TRBJ2-5	TGCGCCAGCAGCTCAAGTCCTCAGGCGGAGACCCAGTACTTC	CASSSSPQAETQYF
TRBD2	-	TRBV3-1/TRBV3-2	TRBJ2-3	TGTGCCAGCAGCCCCCGGGTAGCGGGAGGTGCAGATACGCAGTATTTT	CASSPRVAGGADTQYF
-	-	TRBV10-2	TRBJ2-5	TGCGCCAGCAGTGAGGAGGGATCCGAGACCCAGTACTTC	CASSEEGSETQYF
-	-	TRBV18	TRBJ2-7	TGTGCCAGCTCACCACCGGGTCCCGCAGGACAGTACTTC	CASSPPGPAGQYF
TRBD1	-	TRBV27	TRBJ2-1	TGTGCCAGCAGTTACCTCGGACAGGGAGGCCGGTCGGACAATGAGCAGTTCTTC	CASSYLGQGGRSDNEQFF
TRBD2	-	TRBV5-1	TRBJ2-3	TGCGCCAGCAGCTGGACCCCTGCCAGCGGGAGGAAGAGCACAGATACGCAGTATTTT	CASSWTPASGRKSTDTQYF
-	once	TRBV27	TRBJ1-1	TGTGCCAGCAGCAATTGGGCAGGCTGGAACACTGAAGCTTTCTTT	CASSNWAGWNTEAFF
-	-	TRBV5-3	TRBJ2-7	TGTGCCAGAAGCCCCGGTAGAGTACCCTCCTACGAGCAGTACTTC	CARSPGRVPSYEQYF
TRBD2	-	TRBV2	TRBJ2-2	TGTGCCAGCAGAACCGGGACTAGTAAGGCCGGGGAGCTGTTTTTT	CASRTGTSKAGELFF
TRBD1	-	TRBV6-5	TRBJ2-3	TGTGCCAGCAGTTACTCGGACAGGGTTACAGATACGCAGTATTTT	CASSYSDRVTDTQYF
TRBD2	-	TRBV7-8	TRBJ2-7	TGTGCCAGCAGCCTGCTGACTAGCGGGAGTTCGGGCGAGCAGTACTTC	CASSLLTSGSSGEQYF
-	-	TRBV27	TRBJ2-7	TGTGCCAGCAGTCTCGGACTGGCCCGCTACGAGCAGTACTTC	CASSLGLARYEQYF
TRBD1	-	TRBV2	TRBJ1-2	TGTGCCAGCAGTGAGAAGACAGGGCGCCATGGCTACACCTTC	CASSEKTGRHGYTF
TRBD1	-	TRBV27	TRBJ2-2	TGTGCCAGCAGTTTAATGACAGGGGCGAACACCGGGGAGCTGTTTTTT	CASSLMTGANTGELFF
TRBD1	-	TRBV19	TRBJ1-2	TGTGCCAGTAGGGCCCGTTTGGAAGGGGGCGGCTACACCTTC	CASRARLEGGGYTF
-	-	TRBV20-1	TRBJ2-7	TGCAGTGTCCAGTGGTCCTACGAGCAGTACTTC	CSVQWSYEQYF
-	-	TRBV4-3	TRBJ1-6	TGCGCCAGCAGCCAAGATAGAATTGACAGTTATAATTCACCCCTCCACTTT	CASSQDRIDSYNSPLHF
TRBD1	-	TRBV6-5	TRBJ2-7	TGTGCCAGCAGTTATGCAGGGGGCACTACCTACGAGCAGTACTTC	CASSYAGGTTYEQYF
TRBD1	-	TRBV28	TRBJ1-2	TGTGCCACTTGGACAGGGGGGGACTATGGCTACACCTTC	CATWTGGDYGYTF
-	few	TRBV29-1	TRBJ1-1	TGCAGCGTTGAAAGGGGCAGGGGCACTGAAGCTTTCTTT	CSVERGRGTEAFF
-	-	TRBV7-3	TRBJ1-6	TGTGCCAGCAGCTCCGCTAACCGGGCCTATAATTCACCCCTCCACTTT	CASSSANRAYNSPLHF
-	-	TRBV3-1/TRBV3-2	TRBJ2-5	TGTGCCAGCAGCCAAGGGCAGATGTTAATGGAGACCCAGTACTTC	CASSQGQMLMETQYF
-	-	TRBV5-8	TRBJ2-1	TGTGCCAGCAGCTTGGACAGGGCCCCCTACAATGAGCAGTTCTTC	CASSLDRAPYNEQFF